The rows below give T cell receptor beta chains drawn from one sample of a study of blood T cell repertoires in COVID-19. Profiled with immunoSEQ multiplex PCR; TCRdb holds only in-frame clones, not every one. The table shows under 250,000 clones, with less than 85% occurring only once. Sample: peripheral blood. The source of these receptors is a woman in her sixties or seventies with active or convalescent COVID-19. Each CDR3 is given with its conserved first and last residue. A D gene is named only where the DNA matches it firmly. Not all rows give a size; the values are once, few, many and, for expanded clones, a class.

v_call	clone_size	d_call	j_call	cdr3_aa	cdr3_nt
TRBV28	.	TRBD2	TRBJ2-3	CASSERLAGRPDTQYF	TGTGCCAGCAGTGAAAGACTAGCGGGGCGCCCAGATACGCAGTATTTT
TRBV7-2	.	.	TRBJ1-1	CASSPGVMNTEAFF	TGTGCCAGCAGCCCAGGGGTAATGAACACTGAAGCTTTCTTT
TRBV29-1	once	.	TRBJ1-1	CSVYGLGAGTEAFF	TGCAGCGTTTACGGTCTGGGCGCAGGGACTGAAGCTTTCTTT
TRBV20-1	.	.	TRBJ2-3	CSASRQTYSTDTQYF	TGCAGTGCTAGTCGACAGACATATAGCACAGATACGCAGTATTTT
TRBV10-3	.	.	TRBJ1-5	CAISEDSSNQPQHF	TGTGCCATCAGTGAAGACAGCTCCAATCAGCCCCAGCATTTT
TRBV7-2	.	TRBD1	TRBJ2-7	CASSSRQGSYEQYF	TGTGCCAGCAGCTCGCGACAGGGATCCTACGAGCAGTACTTC
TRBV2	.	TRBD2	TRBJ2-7	CASRGLLSYEQYF	TGTGCCAGCAGGGGACTACTCTCCTACGAGCAGTACTTC
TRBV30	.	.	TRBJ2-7	CACQRPGPSYEQYF	TGTGCCTGCCAGCGGCCAGGTCCCTCCTACGAGCAGTACTTC
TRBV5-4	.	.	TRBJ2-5	CASSLEWASETQYF	TGTGCCAGCAGCTTGGAATGGGCGTCCGAGACCCAGTACTTC
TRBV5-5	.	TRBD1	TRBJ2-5	CASSSRDRGLETQYF	TGTGCCAGCAGCTCCCGGGACAGGGGGCTTGAGACCCAGTACTTC
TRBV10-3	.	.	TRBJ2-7	CAISERQASYEQYF	TGTGCCATCAGTGAGCGGCAGGCATCCTACGAGCAGTACTTC
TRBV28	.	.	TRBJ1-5	CASEPSRYQPQHF	TGTGCCAGCGAGCCCTCCAGGTATCAGCCCCAGCATTTT
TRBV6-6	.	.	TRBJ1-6	CASSFGNDSPLHF	TGTGCCAGCAGTTTCGGGAATGATTCACCCCTCCACTTT
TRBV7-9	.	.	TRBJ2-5	CASSLAHGVQNQETQYF	TGTGCCAGCAGCTTAGCGCACGGGGTACAAAACCAAGAGACCCAGTACTTC
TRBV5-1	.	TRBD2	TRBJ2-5	CASSLGLAAETQYF	TGCGCCAGCAGCTTGGGACTAGCGGCCGAGACCCAGTACTTC
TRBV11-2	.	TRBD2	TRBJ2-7	CASSPSGRASHEQYF	TGTGCCAGCAGCCCTAGCGGGAGGGCCTCCCACGAGCAGTACTTC
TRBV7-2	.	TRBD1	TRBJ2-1	CASSLATGEYNEQFF	TGTGCCAGCAGCTTAGCGACAGGGGAGTACAATGAGCAGTTCTTC
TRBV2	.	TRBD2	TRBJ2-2	CASRSTSGSELFF	TGTGCCAGCAGGTCGACTAGCGGGAGTGAGCTGTTTTTT
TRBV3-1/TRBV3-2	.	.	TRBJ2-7	CASSGGQMGSYEQYF	TGTGCCAGCAGCGGTGGACAGATGGGAAGCTACGAGCAGTACTTC
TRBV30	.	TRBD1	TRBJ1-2	CACPTGMDGYTF	TGTGCCTGCCCGACAGGGATGGATGGCTACACCTTC
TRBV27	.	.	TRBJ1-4	CASRGHGEGNEKLFF	TGTGCCAGCAGGGGACATGGGGAAGGTAATGAAAAACTGTTTTTT
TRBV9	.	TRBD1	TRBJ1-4	CASSVGQGAPGDEKLFF	TGTGCCAGCAGCGTCGGCCAGGGGGCGCCGGGGGATGAAAAACTGTTTTTT
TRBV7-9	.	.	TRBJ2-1	CASSPRTGRVGVDEQFF	TGTGCCAGCAGCCCACGGACAGGGAGGGTGGGTGTAGATGAGCAGTTCTTC
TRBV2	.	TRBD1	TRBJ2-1	CASSDLASTDRGYQFF	TGTGCCAGCAGTGATCTAGCCTCTACGGACAGGGGGTACCAGTTCTTC
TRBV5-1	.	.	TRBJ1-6	CASSLGTANSPLHF	TGCGCCAGCAGCTTGGGGACAGCTAATTCACCCCTCCACTTT
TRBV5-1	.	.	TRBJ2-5	CASSLAVTGGQETQYF	TGCGCCAGCAGCTTGGCGGTCACTGGGGGGCAAGAGACCCAGTACTTC
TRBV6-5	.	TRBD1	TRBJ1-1	CASTPFRDSTEAFF	TGTGCCAGCACCCCTTTCCGGGACAGCACTGAAGCTTTCTTT
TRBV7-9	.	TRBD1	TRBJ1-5	CASSFQGASNQPQHF	TGTGCCAGCAGCTTCCAGGGGGCGAGCAATCAGCCCCAGCATTTT
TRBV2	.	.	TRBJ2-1	CASRVELRNEQFF	TGTGCCAGCAGGGTGGAACTGCGGAATGAGCAGTTCTTC
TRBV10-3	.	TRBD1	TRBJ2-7	CAISGTGEYEQYF	TGTGCCATCTCCGGGACAGGAGAGTACGAGCAGTACTTC
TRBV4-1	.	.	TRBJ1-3	CASSQVTFGNTIYF	TGCGCCAGCAGCCAAGTGACTTTTGGAAACACCATATATTTT
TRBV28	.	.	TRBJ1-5	CASLFAGQPQHF	TGTGCCAGCCTCTTTGCAGGTCAGCCCCAGCATTTT
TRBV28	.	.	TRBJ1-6	CASRHTGRPLHF	TGTGCCAGCAGACACACAGGTAGACCCCTCCACTTT
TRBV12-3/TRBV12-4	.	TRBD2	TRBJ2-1	CASSLAGGGQFF	TGTGCCAGCAGTTTAGCGGGCGGGGGGCAGTTCTTC
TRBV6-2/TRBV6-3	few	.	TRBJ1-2	CASSSPGGSYGYTF	TGTGCCAGCAGCAGCCCGGGTGGGAGCTATGGCTACACCTTC
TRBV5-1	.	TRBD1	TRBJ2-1	CASSLDRGYSSYNEQFF	TGCGCCAGCAGCTTGGACAGGGGATATAGCTCCTACAATGAGCAGTTCTTC
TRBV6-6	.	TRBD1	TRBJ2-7	CASSPRDRGNYEQYF	TGTGCCAGCAGTCCCCGGGACAGGGGGAACTACGAGCAGTACTTC
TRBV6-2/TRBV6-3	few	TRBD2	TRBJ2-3	CASSWRGGMNTQYF	TGTGCCAGCAGCTGGCGGGGGGGCATGAATACGCAGTATTTT
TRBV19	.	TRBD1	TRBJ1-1	CASRPRQGASVDTEAFF	TGTGCCAGCCGACCTCGACAGGGGGCAAGTGTAGACACTGAAGCTTTCTTT
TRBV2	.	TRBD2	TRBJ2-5	CASKGLAGTKGGETQYF	TGTGCCAGCAAAGGACTAGCGGGTACTAAGGGGGGGGAGACCCAGTACTTC
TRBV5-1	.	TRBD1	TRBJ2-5	CASRVDRGRRETQYF	TGCGCCAGCAGAGTGGACAGGGGGCGGCGAGAGACCCAGTACTTC
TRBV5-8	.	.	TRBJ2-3	CASSTTRVTDTQYF	TGTGCCAGCAGCACAACGAGGGTCACAGATACGCAGTATTTT
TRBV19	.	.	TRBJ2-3	CASSWQGSTDTQYF	TGTGCCAGTAGTTGGCAGGGTAGCACAGATACGCAGTATTTT
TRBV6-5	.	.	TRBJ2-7	CASSYSAEFYEQYF	TGTGCCAGCAGTTACTCAGCGGAATTCTACGAGCAGTACTTC
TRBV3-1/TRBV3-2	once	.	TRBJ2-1	CASSPSPGQYNEQFF	TGTGCCAGCAGCCCCTCCCCAGGACAGTACAATGAGCAGTTCTTC
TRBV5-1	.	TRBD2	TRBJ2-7	CASSLTGGSVEQYF	TGCGCCAGCAGCTTGACCGGGGGGTCAGTCGAGCAGTACTTC
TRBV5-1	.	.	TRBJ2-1	CASSHWTDNEQFF	TGCGCCAGCAGCCACTGGACAGACAATGAGCAGTTCTTC
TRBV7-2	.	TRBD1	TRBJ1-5	CASSFKGARQPQHF	TGTGCCAGCAGCTTCAAGGGGGCGCGGCAGCCCCAGCATTTT
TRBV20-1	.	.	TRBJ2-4	CSASPQVPKNIQYF	TGCAGTGCTAGTCCACAGGTGCCTAAAAACATTCAGTACTTC
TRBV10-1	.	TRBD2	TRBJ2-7	CASSGTGTSFYEQYF	TGCGCCAGCAGTGGCACCGGGACTAGCTTCTACGAGCAGTACTTC
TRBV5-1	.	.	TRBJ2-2	CASSPDFNTGELFF	TGCGCCAGCAGCCCGGACTTCAACACCGGGGAGCTGTTTTTT
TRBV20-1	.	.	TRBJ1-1	CSASGQRAFF	TGCAGTGCTAGTGGGCAGCGGGCTTTCTTT
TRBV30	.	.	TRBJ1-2	CAWGPQAFYGYTF	TGTGCCTGGGGGCCTCAGGCATTCTATGGCTACACCTTC
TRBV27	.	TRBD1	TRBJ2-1	CASSLFIGQGNNEQFF	TGTGCCAGCAGTTTATTCATCGGACAGGGAAACAATGAGCAGTTCTTC